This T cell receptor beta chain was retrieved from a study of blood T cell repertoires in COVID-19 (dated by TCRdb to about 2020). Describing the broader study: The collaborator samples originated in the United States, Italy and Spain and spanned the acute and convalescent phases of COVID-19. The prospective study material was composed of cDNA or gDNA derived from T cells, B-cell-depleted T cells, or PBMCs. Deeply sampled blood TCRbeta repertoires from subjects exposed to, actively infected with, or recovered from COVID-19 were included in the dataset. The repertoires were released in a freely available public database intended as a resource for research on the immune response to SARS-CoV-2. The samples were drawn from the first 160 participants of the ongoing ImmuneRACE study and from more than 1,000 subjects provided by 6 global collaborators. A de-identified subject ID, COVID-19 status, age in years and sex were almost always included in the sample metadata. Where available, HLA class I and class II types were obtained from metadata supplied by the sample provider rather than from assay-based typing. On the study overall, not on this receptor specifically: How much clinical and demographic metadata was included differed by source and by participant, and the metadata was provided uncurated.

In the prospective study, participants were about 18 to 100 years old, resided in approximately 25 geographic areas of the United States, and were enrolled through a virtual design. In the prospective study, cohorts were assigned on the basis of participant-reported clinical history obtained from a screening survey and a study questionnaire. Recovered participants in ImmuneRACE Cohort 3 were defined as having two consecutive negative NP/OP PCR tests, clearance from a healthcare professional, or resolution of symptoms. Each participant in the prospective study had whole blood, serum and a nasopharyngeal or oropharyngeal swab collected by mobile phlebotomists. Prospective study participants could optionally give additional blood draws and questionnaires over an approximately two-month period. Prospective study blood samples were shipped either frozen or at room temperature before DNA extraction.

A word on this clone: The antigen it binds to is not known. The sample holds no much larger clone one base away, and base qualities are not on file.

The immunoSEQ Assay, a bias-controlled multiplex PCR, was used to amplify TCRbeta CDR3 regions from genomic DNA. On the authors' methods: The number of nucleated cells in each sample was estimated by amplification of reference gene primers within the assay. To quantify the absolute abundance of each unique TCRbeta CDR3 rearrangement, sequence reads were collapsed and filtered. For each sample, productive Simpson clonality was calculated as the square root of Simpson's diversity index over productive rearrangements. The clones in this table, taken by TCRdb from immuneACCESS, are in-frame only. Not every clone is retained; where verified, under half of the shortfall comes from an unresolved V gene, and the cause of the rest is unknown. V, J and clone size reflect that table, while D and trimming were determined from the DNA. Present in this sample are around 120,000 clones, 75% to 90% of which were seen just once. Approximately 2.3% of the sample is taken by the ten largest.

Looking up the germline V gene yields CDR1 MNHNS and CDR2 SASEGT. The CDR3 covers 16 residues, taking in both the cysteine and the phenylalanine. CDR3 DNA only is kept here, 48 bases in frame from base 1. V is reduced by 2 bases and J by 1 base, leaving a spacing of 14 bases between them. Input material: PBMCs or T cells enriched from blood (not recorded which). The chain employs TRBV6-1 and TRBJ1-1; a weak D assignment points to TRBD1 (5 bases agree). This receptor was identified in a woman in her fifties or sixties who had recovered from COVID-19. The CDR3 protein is CASSEPRQGGNTEAFF. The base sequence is TGTGCCAGCAGTGAACCCAGGCAGGGAGGGAACACTGAAGCTTTCTTT.